Listed below are T cell receptor beta chains from one sample, sequenced in a study of response to subunit inactivated influenza vaccine. TCRdb analysed the RT-PCR reads with MiXCR anew, one entry per CDR3 protein. The sample gives about 570,000 distinct CDR3 sequences, 11% of which show up once; around 10% is in the top ten. The same sample was also used in a study of T cells expressing NK-cell markers.

Sequencing was performed on PBMCs from blood, taken on the day of vaccination. The source of these receptors is a man aged 50 to 59 who received an inactivated influenza vaccine. Each CDR3 is given with its conserved first and last residue. The order of the fields is D gene, clone size, V gene, J gene, CDR3 protein, CDR3 DNA. A D gene is named only where the DNA matches it firmly. Clone size is given for some rows only: seen once, a few or many times, or a class if the clone is expanded.

NA	NA	TRBV25-1	TRBJ1-2	CASSEFDYGYTF	TGTGCCAGCAGTGAATTTGACTATGGCTACACCTTC
NA	NA	TRBV10-3	TRBJ2-7	CAISESGVNYEQYF	TGTGCCATCAGTGAATCGGGGGTAAACTACGAGCAGTACTTC
NA	NA	TRBV9	TRBJ2-1	CASSPPGRALTGEQFF	TGTGCCAGCAGCCCCCCAGGACGGGCCCTTACCGGTGAGCAGTTCTTC
NA	NA	TRBV5-1	TRBJ2-7	CASSRGERSYEQYF	TGCGCCAGCAGCCGAGGGGAACGGTCTTACGAGCAGTACTTC
NA	many	TRBV19	TRBJ2-5	CASGTYQETQYF	TGTGCCAGCGGGACGTACCAAGAGACCCAGTACTTC
TRBD1	few	TRBV5-5	TRBJ1-4	CASSLHAIQGGNEKLFF	TGTGCCAGCAGCTTACACGCTATACAGGGGGGTAATGAAAAACTGTTTTTT
TRBD1	NA	TRBV4-3	TRBJ2-7	CASSQGDRGDEQYF	TGCGCCAGCAGCCAGGGGGACAGGGGGGACGAGCAGTACTTC
TRBD1	few	TRBV15	TRBJ1-6	CATSMTGEGNSPLHF	TGTGCCACCAGCATGACAGGGGAGGGTAATTCACCCCTCCACTTT
NA	NA	TRBV5-5	TRBJ1-1	CASSLVFGIEGTEAFF	TGTGCCAGCAGCTTGGTCTTCGGGATCGAGGGCACTGAAGCTTTCTTT
NA	NA	TRBV20-1	TRBJ1-2	CSANPAGTGTYGYTF	TGCAGTGCTAATCCGGCCGGAACAGGGACTTATGGCTACACCTTC
NA	few	TRBV5-1	TRBJ2-2	CASSQLDLNTGELFF	TGCGCCAGCAGTCAGCTGGACCTAAACACCGGGGAGCTGTTTTTT
NA	few	TRBV18	TRBJ2-2	CASSTEYTGELFF	TGTGCCAGCTCGACAGAATACACCGGGGAGCTGTTTTTT
TRBD2	NA	TRBV7-9	TRBJ2-2	CASTPAGGTGELFF	TGTGCCAGCACCCCCGCGGGAGGCACCGGGGAGCTGTTTTTT
NA	NA	TRBV12-3/TRBV12-4	TRBJ1-1	CASSLGGSGEAFF	TGTGCCAGCAGTTTAGGGGGATCAGGTGAAGCTTTCTTT
NA	few	TRBV5-1	TRBJ2-7	CASSLVQGSAYEQYF	TGCGCCAGCAGCTTGGTGCAGGGGAGTGCCTACGAGCAGTACTTC
NA	many	TRBV28	TRBJ2-4	CASSDLLAPIF	TGTGCCAGCAGCGATCTCCTCGCTCCCATATTC
TRBD1	few	TRBV29-1	TRBJ2-3	CSVVGRQGASDTQYF	TGCAGCGTTGTAGGGCGCCAGGGGGCATCAGATACGCAGTATTTT
NA	NA	TRBV5-1	TRBJ2-4	CASSLTSSGWDIQYF	TGCGCCAGCAGCTTGACTAGCTCCGGGTGGGACATTCAGTACTTC